Following are 23 T cell receptor beta chains from one sample sequenced in a study of CD8 T cells in Susac syndrome (dated by TCRdb to the late 2010s). Library prep was done by the immunoSEQ multiplex PCR assay. RNA was extracted with the RNeasy kit and 0.5 to 1 ug was reverse transcribed using random hexamers. TCRdb reprocessed the public reads (quality trimming at Q25 with fastp, clone calling with MiXCR) and kept in-frame beta chains. CDR3 protein duplicates are merged, each entry listing the most common genes and DNA. The sample includes fewer than 200,000 distinct CDR3 sequences, with roughly 90% observed a single time. The ten largest clones capture around 0.085% of the sample. The material sequenced was CD4+ T cells from PBMCs. All receptors come from a human donor with Susac syndrome.

V is TRBV9 and J is TRBJ2-7; D perhaps matches TRBD2 (6 bases). Trimming removed 0 bases from V and 3 bases from J, with 10 bases in between. From germline, CDR1 is SGDLS and CDR2 YYNGEE. The CDR3 sequence is 14 residues long. CDR3 amino acids: CASSVDGSGYEQYF. CDR3 nucleotides: TGTGCCAGCAGCGTAGATGGTAGCGGCTACGAGCAGTACTTC.

The V gene is TRBV12-3 or TRBV12-4, the J gene TRBJ2-6; tentative D call: TRBD1 (5 bases). The CDR3 loop spans 16 amino acids. V was cut by 6 bases and J by 4 bases, with 16 bases left in between. Here the CDR3 reads CASSKNKGNGANVLTF. CDR3 nucleotide sequence: TGTGCCAGCAGCAAAAATAAGGGGAACGGGGCCAACGTCCTGACTTTC.

This chain connects TRBV5-6 to TRBJ1-1; 8 nucleotides match TRBD1. V was pared by 4 bases and J by 2 bases, with 19 bases of the junction left unmatched. The CDR3 sequence is 19 residues long. Germline CDR1 reads SGHDT; CDR2 reads YYEEEE. The DNA of the CDR3 is TGTGCCAGCAGCCTACCGCCTCCGACAGGGGATATTATAAACACTGAAGCTTTCTTT. Its protein is CASSLPPPTGDIINTEAFF.

This rearrangement joins TRBV7-8 to TRBJ2-1; TRBD2 matches 12 bases. The CDR3 spans 15 residues. Germline loops: CDR1 SGHVS, CDR2 FQNEAQ. The V and J ends lost 5 bases and 8 bases, in that order; junction bases with no gene match: 7. This CDR3 reads CASSPGLAGADEQFF. The DNA of the CDR3 is TGTGCCAGCAGCCCGGGACTAGCGGGTGCCGATGAGCAGTTCTTC.

V and J are TRBV20-1 and TRBJ1-5; TRBD1 matches at 12 bases. The germline gives CDR1 DFQATT, CDR2 SNEGSKA (reference sequence). The CDR3 is made up of 15 amino acids. With 1 base clipped from V and 6 bases from J, the junction kept 4 bases outside the gene matches. CDR3 DNA sequence: TGCAGTGCTAGAGGTGGGACAGGGGGCCTTCAGCCCCAGCATTTT. Protein product: CSARGGTGGLQPQHF.

The chain carries TRBV29-1 and TRBJ1-1; 10 nucleotides agree with TRBD1. Trimming took 6 bases from V and 5 from J; bases not matched to a gene: 3. In germline, CDR1 is SQVTM, CDR2 ANQGSEA. There are 12 residues in the CDR3. The CDR3 sequence: CSVGTGVTEAFF. In DNA, the CDR3 is TGCAGCGTGGGGACAGGGGTAACTGAAGCTTTCTTT.

In its sample, this clonotype was seen a few times. The gene calls are TRBV4-1 and TRBJ2-3; D unresolved. Trimming took 0 bases from V and 5 from J, leaving 9 bases between them. Germline values: CDR1 MGHRA, CDR2 YSYEKL. The length of the CDR3 is 14 residues. CDR3 DNA: TGCGCCAGCAGCCAAGAGACCCTGGTAGATACGCAGTATTTT. It encodes CASSQETLVDTQYF.

The chain uses TRBV6-2 or TRBV6-3 and TRBJ2-5; the D gene is possibly TRBD2 (6 bases). Trimming shortened V by 5 bases and J by 1 base, and 11 bases separated the two germline ends. The CDR3 extends over 14 amino acids. CDR1 and CDR2 (germline): MNHEY, SVGEGT. In DNA form, the CDR3 reads TGTGCCAGCAGTCTATCCGGGAGCCAAGAGACCCAGTACTTC. This encodes CASSLSGSQETQYF.

This clonotype has just a few counts. The chain carries TRBV6-2 or TRBV6-3 and TRBJ1-1; D unresolved. Trimming shortened V by 2 bases and J by 1 base, and 11 bases separated the two germline ends. CDR1 is MNHEY, CDR2 SVGEGT, per germline. The CDR3 loop spans 15 amino acids. CDR3 protein: CASSYETTQNTEAFF. The DNA for the CDR3 is TGTGCCAGCAGTTACGAGACAACCCAGAACACTGAAGCTTTCTTT.

The J gene is TRBJ1-5, the V gene TRBV28; possibly TRBD1 for D (6 bases). This CDR3 has 15 residues. Trimming removed 5 bases from V and 6 bases from J, with 17 bases in between. Germline CDR1 is MDHEN and CDR2 is SYDVKM. CDR3 in amino acids: CASSANYRVSQPQHF. The CDR3 region has the DNA TGTGCCAGCAGTGCGAACTACAGGGTTAGTCAGCCCCAGCATTTT. The whole variable domain, remainder taken from reference TRBV28 and TRBJ1-5, is DVKVTQSSRYLVKRTGEKVFLECVQDMDHENMFWYRQDPGLGLRLIYFSYDVKMKEKGDIPEGYSVSREKKERFSLILESASTNQTSMYLCASSANYRVSQPQHFGDGTRLSIL.

The chain carries TRBV3-1 and TRBJ1-1; D ambiguous. With 1 base removed from V and 10 bases from J, the gap between germline ends came to 7 bases. This CDR3 comprises 11 residues. From germline, CDR1 is LGHDT and CDR2 YNNKEL (reference sequence). The CDR3 loop is CASSQVGRAFF. For the CDR3, the DNA is TGTGCCAGCAGCCAAGTGGGGAGAGCTTTCTTT. The full variable domain, in which reference TRBV3-1 and TRBJ1-1 provide the parts outside the CDR3, is DTAVSQTPKYLVTQMGNDKSIKCEQNLGHDTMYWYKQDSKKFLKIMFSYNNKELIINETVPNRFSPKSPDKAHLNLHINSLELGDSAVYFCASSQVGRAFFGQGTRLTVV.

V is TRBV12-5 and J is TRBJ2-5; 7 nucleotides align to TRBD2. The trim removed 8 bases at V and 4 bases at J, leaving 16 bases unmatched. CDR3 length: 16 amino acids. CDR1 and CDR2 from the germline V gene are LGHNT and FRNRAP. The CDR3 protein is CASSLELARFGETQYF. CDR3 nucleotide sequence: TGTGCTAGTTCCCTGGAACTAGCGAGATTCGGAGAGACCCAGTACTTC.

V usage is TRBV19 and J usage is TRBJ1-2; a possible D gene is TRBD1 (6 bases). Germline V gene lookup returns CDR1 LNHDA and CDR2 SQIVND (reference sequence). The V gene lost 5 bases and the J gene lost 5 bases, with 15 bases spanning the gap. CDR3 length: 14 amino acids. The CDR3 protein is CASSDGGRAYGYTF. For the CDR3, the DNA is TGTGCCAGTAGTGATGGGGGGCGAGCGTATGGCTACACCTTC.

In its sample, this clonotype was seen once. This sequence joins TRBV7-2 and TRBJ2-1; D might be TRBD2 (6 bases). This CDR3 has 15 amino acids. Germline V gene lookup returns CDR1 SGHTA and CDR2 FQGNSA. Between the trimmed V and J ends, which lost 1 base and 4 bases, there was a span of 11 bases. Here the CDR3 DNA reads TGTGCCAGCAGCTTAGGGTCCGGGAGATACAATGAGCAGTTCTTC. It encodes CASSLGSGRYNEQFF.

J is TRBJ2-5 and V is TRBV12-3 or TRBV12-4, with D uncertain. Trimming removed 2 bases at V and 5 bases at J, with 9 bases between. The CDR3 is 13 residues long. DNA of the CDR3: TGTGCCAGCAGTTTACAAGTCGGGGAGACCCAGTACTTC. Protein sequence: CASSLQVGETQYF.

V gene TRBV11-2 combines with J gene TRBJ1-1, with a tentative D call TRBD1 (5 bases). There are 14 residues in the CDR3. V lost 3 bases to trimming and J lost 5 bases, with 13 bases between them. Per the germline V gene, CDR1 is SGHAT and CDR2 is FQNNGV. CDR3 amino acids: CASSFDRWGTEAFF. The DNA for the CDR3 is TGTGCCAGCAGCTTTGATCGGTGGGGGACTGAAGCTTTCTTT.

The chain joins TRBV6-1 to TRBJ2-1, with D possibly being TRBD1 or TRBD2 (5 bases each). The CDR3 contains 17 residues. Germline loops: CDR1 MNHNS, CDR2 SASEGT. V lost 5 bases and J 0 bases, leaving 17 bases between the germline ends. CDR3 region: CASSKGGGQSSYNEQFF. As DNA, the CDR3 is TGTGCCAGCAGTAAAGGAGGTGGACAAAGCTCCTACAATGAGCAGTTCTTC.

J is TRBJ1-6 and V is TRBV7-8; 10 bases are shared with TRBD1. Looked up from germline, CDR1 is SGHVS and CDR2 is FQNEAQ. Germline trimming cut 1 base from V and 9 bases from J; bases unmatched to any gene: 0. The CDR3 is 14 amino acids. The CDR3 protein is CASSLGTGGSPLHF. In DNA form, the CDR3 reads TGTGCCAGCAGCTTAGGGACAGGGGGTTCACCCCTCCACTTT.

This rearrangement joins TRBV7-9 to TRBJ1-2; D not certain. Per germline, CDR1 SEHNR and CDR2 FQNEAQ (reference sequence). This CDR3 comprises 15 residues. With 4 bases removed from V and 6 bases from J, the gap between germline ends came to 18 bases. The DNA for the CDR3 is TGTGCCAGCAGCTCCCCTTCCAAGAGGCAGCATGGCTACACCTTC. Translated: CASSSPSKRQHGYTF.

The rearrangement links TRBV28 to TRBJ1-1; D unclear. Per the germline V gene, CDR1 is MDHEN and CDR2 is SYDVKM. V was clipped by 1 base and J by 1 base, with 1 base between them. CDR3 length equals 12 residues. The DNA of the CDR3 is TGTGCCAGCAGTTTATCGAACACTGAAGCTTTCTTT. Its protein is CASSLSNTEAFF.

CDR3 sequence (DNA): TGTGCCAGCAGTTACTGGCACAACACCGGGGAGCTGTTTTTT. Protein sequence: CASSYWHNTGELFF. The chain combines TRBV6-5 with TRBJ2-2; no reliable D call. CDR1 is MNHEY and CDR2 is SVGAGI in the germline V gene. The CDR3 has 14 residues. Trimming stripped 1 base from V and 2 bases from J, with 5 bases between.

The J gene is TRBJ1-6, the V gene TRBV2, with TRBD1 matching 9 bases. The V segment lost 4 bases and the J segment 5 bases; nucleotides outside the gene matches: 6. Germline CDR1 and CDR2: SNHLY and FYNNEI. The CDR3 extends over 16 amino acids. The CDR3 here is CASSVRTGADNSPLHF. The CDR3 DNA sequence: TGTGCCAGCAGTGTACGGACAGGGGCCGATAATTCACCCCTCCACTTT. The full variable domain, in which reference TRBV2 and TRBJ1-6 provide the parts outside the CDR3, is EPEVTQTPSHQVTQMGQEVILRCVPISNHLYFYWYRQILGQKVEFLVSFYNNEISEKSEIFDDQFSVERPDGSNFTLKIRSTKLEDSAMYFCASSVRTGADNSPLHFGNGTRLTVT.

This clonotype was picked up a small number of times. The chain carries TRBV5-4 and TRBJ2-1; TRBD2 agrees at 7 bases. The V gene's germline CDR1 is SGHNT and CDR2 YYREEE (reference sequence). This CDR3 is built from 15 residues. V lost 5 bases and J lost 4; bases outside the gene matches: 9. The CDR3 here is CASSHGTNHYNEQFF. CDR3 sequence (DNA): TGTGCCAGCAGTCACGGGACTAACCATTACAATGAGCAGTTCTTC.